Shown below are 10 T cell receptor beta chains from a single sample sequenced in a study of T cells expressing NK-cell markers. TCRdb re-called the 5' RACE reads and gives one entry per CDR3 protein, without DNA. The specimen's table records more than 400,000 distinct CDR3 sequences. Sequenced input: blood T cells: a sorted CD56 or NKG2C T cell subset, CD4+ or CD8+ T cells, or bulk PBMC T cells (not recorded which). The receptor set was obtained from a woman aged 18-70 years in good health.

This chain connects TRBV20-1 to TRBJ2-2. CDR3 length equals 13 residues. The germline V gene has CDR1 DFQATT and CDR2 SNEGSKA (reference sequence). The CDR3 region is CSARGLNTGELFF.

The chain carries TRBV14 and TRBJ1-1. CDR1 is SGHDN, CDR2 FVKESK, per germline. The CDR3 runs 12 residues. CDR3 amino acids: CASSYHETEAFF.

The gene calls are TRBV30 and TRBJ1-6; TCRdb's assignment of TRBD1 cannot be checked, as there is no DNA. The CDR3 length is 15 residues. CDR1 is GTSNPN, CDR2 SVGIG, per germline (reference sequence). The CDR3 here is CAWSGIPSYNSPLHF.

The J gene is TRBJ1-5, the V gene TRBV15. The CDR3 is made up of 15 amino acids. Germline V gives CDR1 LNHNV, CDR2 YYDKDF (reference sequence). CDR3 protein: CATSRPGYGNQPQHF. The variable domain in full, with the rest retrieved from reference TRBV15 and TRBJ1-5, is DAMVIQNPRYQVTQFGKPVTLSCSQTLNHNVMYWYQQKSSQAPKLLFHYYDKDFNNEADTPDNFQSRRPNTSFCFLDIRSPGLGDTAMYLCATSRPGYGNQPQHFGDGTRLSIL.

This chain uses TRBV15 with TRBJ2-5. The CDR3 contains 12 residues. CDR1 and CDR2 from the germline V gene are LNHNV and YYDKDF (reference sequence). The CDR3 region is CATSSFGETQYF. Variable domain in full (rest from reference TRBV15 and TRBJ2-5): DAMVIQNPRYQVTQFGKPVTLSCSQTLNHNVMYWYQQKSSQAPKLLFHYYDKDFNNEADTPDNFQSRRPNTSFCFLDIRSPGLGDTAMYLCATSSFGETQYFGPGTRLLVL.

This sequence joins TRBV20-1 and TRBJ1-1; no DNA is available, so the TRBD1 call from TCRdb remains unchecked. The CDR3 sequence is 18 residues long. Germline loops: CDR1 DFQATT, CDR2 SNEGSKA (reference sequence). The CDR3 here is CSARPSDRDYLLNTEAFF.

This chain links TRBV12-3 or TRBV12-4 with TRBJ2-1. The CDR3 contains 15 residues. The CDR3 here is CASSLGGESYNEQFF.

This rearrangement joins TRBV3-1 to TRBJ1-6. Germline CDR1 reads LGHDT; CDR2 reads YNNKEL (reference sequence). This CDR3 spans 14 amino acids. CDR3 amino acids: CASSPTISNSPLHF.

The chain's CDR3 is CSGADLFTPSNTQYF. The rearrangement joins TRBV29-1 to TRBJ2-3. The CDR3 has 15 residues. From germline, CDR1 is SQVTM and CDR2 ANQGSEA.

The chain uses TRBV7-6 and TRBJ1-1; there is no DNA to check the TCRdb D call of TRBD1. The germline V gene has CDR1 SGHVS and CDR2 FNYEAQ. This CDR3 spans 16 amino acids. CDR3 loop: CASSLATGGQYTEAFF.